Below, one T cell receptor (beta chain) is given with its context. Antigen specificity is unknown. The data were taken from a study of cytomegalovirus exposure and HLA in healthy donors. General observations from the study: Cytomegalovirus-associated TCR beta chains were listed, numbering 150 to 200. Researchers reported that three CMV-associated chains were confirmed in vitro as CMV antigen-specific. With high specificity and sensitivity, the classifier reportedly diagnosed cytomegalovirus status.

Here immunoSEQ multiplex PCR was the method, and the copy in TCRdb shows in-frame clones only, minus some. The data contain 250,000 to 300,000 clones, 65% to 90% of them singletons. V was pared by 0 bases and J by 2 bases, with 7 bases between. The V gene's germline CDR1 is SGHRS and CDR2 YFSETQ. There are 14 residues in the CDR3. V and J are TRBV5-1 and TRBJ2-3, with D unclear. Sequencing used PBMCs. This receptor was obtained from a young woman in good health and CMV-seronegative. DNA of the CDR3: TGCGCCAGCAGCTTGGACTTCCTCACAGATACGCAGTATTTT. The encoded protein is CASSLDFLTDTQYF.